Each of the 4 T cell receptor beta chains below was sequenced from the same sample in a study of vaccination and CD4 T cells after COVID-19. Their antigen targets remain unknown. Documented treatment: roughly nine-day PBMC culture with coronavirus spike peptide pools or control peptides (ViraFEST assay). At the Johns Hopkins FTIC core, DNA taken from cultured CD4+ T cells was sequenced by way of the Oncomine TCR Beta short-read assay. TCRdb re-analysed the PCR reads in MiXCR, keeping a single row per CDR3 protein. The sample lists 28,000 or so distinct CDR3 sequences; around 65% were seen once. The source material was CD4+ T cells from blood, cultured in vitro. Receptors originate from a human donor who had recovered from COVID-19.

The chain couples TRBV5-5 to TRBJ2-3; D not certain. Deletions cut 5 bases from V and 0 bases from J, with 13 bases between. Germline loops: CDR1 SGHKS, CDR2 YYEKEE (reference sequence). The CDR3 is made up of 15 amino acids. In nucleotides, the CDR3 is TGTGCCAGCAGTTATGCCAGTACTAGCACAGATACGCAGTATTTT. Its protein product is CASSYASTSTDTQYF.

This clonotype occurred a few times. The genes are TRBV7-6 and TRBJ1-1; no reliable D call. Germline CDR1 is SGHVS and CDR2 is FNYEAQ. V lost 4 bases, J lost 2 bases, and 14 bases lay in between. The CDR3 runs to 15 residues. CDR3: CASSSVPIGNTEAFF. For the CDR3, the DNA is TGTGCCAGCAGCTCTGTCCCCATCGGAAACACTGAAGCTTTCTTT.

The chain has TRBV4-1 and TRBJ1-4, with D tentatively TRBD1 (5 bases). The CDR3 is made up of 16 amino acids. V shed 4 bases and J shed 3 bases, with 15 bases lying between them. The germline gives CDR1 MGHRA, CDR2 YSYEKL. CDR3 loop: CASSPLGAKSNEKLFF. The CDR3 DNA is TGCGCCAGCAGCCCCCTCGGGGCAAAGTCTAATGAAAAACTGTTTTTT.

This chain joins TRBV7-8 and TRBJ1-2; 7 nucleotides match TRBD1. CDR1 SGHVS and CDR2 FQNEAQ come from the germline V gene. This CDR3 is 15 amino acids long. The J segment lost 4 bases and the V segment lost 1 base, leaving 6 bases of the junction unmatched. CDR3 sequence: CASSLGSQGGYGYTF. The CDR3 region has the DNA TGTGCCAGCAGCTTAGGAAGCCAGGGGGGCTATGGCTACACCTTC.